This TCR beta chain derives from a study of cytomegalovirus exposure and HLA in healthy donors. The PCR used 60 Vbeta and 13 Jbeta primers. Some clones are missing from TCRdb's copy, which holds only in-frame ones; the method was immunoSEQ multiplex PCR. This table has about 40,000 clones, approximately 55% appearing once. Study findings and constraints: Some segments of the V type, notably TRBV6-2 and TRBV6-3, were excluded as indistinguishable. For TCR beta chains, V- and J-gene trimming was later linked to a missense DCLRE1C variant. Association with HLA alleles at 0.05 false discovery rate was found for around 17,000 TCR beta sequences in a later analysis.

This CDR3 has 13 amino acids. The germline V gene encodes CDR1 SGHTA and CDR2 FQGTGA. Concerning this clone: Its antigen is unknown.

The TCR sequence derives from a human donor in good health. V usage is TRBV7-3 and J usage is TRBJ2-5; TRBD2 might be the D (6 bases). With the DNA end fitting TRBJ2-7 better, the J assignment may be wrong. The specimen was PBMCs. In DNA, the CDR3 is TGTGCCAGCAGCGTTAGCGGCTCCTACGAGCAGTACTTC. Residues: CASSVSGSYEQYF.